The rows below give T cell receptor beta chains drawn from one sample of a study of blood T cell repertoires in COVID-19. Measured with immunoSEQ multiplex PCR; TCRdb has only the in-frame clones, and not every one. The sample contains about 480,000 clones, about 89% of which appear only once. The sequencing input was peripheral blood. The source of these receptors is a woman aged 45-65 years with COVID-19, enrolled during active disease. Each CDR3 is given with its conserved first and last residue. The D gene is left open where the match is weak. Clone size appears in some rows only: once, few, many, or a class for an expanded clone.

>TRBD1|TRBV19|few|TRBJ2-1
CASSFRGPLGEQFF
TGTGCCAGTAGTTTCAGGGGGCCCTTGGGTGAGCAGTTCTTC
>NA|TRBV11-2|NA|TRBJ2-7
CASSLGMASYEQYF
TGTGCCAGCAGCTTAGGTATGGCCTCCTACGAGCAGTACTTC
>NA|TRBV6-1|once|TRBJ1-1
CASSETGQNTEAFF
TGTGCCAGCAGTGAAACGGGACAGAACACTGAAGCTTTCTTT
>NA|TRBV19|NA|TRBJ1-2
CASSRSPPGEDPSGYTF
TGTGCCAGTAGTCGCTCCCCCCCGGGGGAGGACCCTAGTGGCTACACCTTC
>NA|TRBV7-9|once|TRBJ1-1
CASSPAGGMNTEAFF
TGTGCCAGCAGCCCGGCGGGAGGGATGAACACTGAAGCTTTCTTT
>NA|TRBV27|NA|TRBJ1-1
CASSLRPNTEAFF
TGTGCCAGCAGTTTGCGCCCGAACACTGAAGCTTTCTTT
>NA|TRBV11-3|NA|TRBJ2-7
CASSLEADSYEQYF
TGTGCCAGCAGCTTAGAAGCTGACTCCTACGAGCAGTACTTC
>NA|TRBV11-1|NA|TRBJ2-5
CASSAAGHRQETQYF
TGTGCCAGCAGCGCAGCGGGACATCGCCAAGAGACCCAGTACTTC
>TRBD2|TRBV27|NA|TRBJ2-3
CASSRTLIAGGNTDTQYF
TGTGCCAGCAGTCGAACCCTGATAGCGGGGGGGAACACAGATACGCAGTATTTT
>NA|TRBV28|NA|TRBJ1-5
CASSPGYYNQPQHF
TGTGCCAGCAGTCCAGGGTATTATAATCAGCCCCAGCATTTT